This TCR beta chain appears in the sequencing data of a study of blood T cell repertoires in COVID-19. Background on the study: Sites in the United States, Italy and Spain provided acute and convalescent COVID-19 samples. Sample material is recorded as cDNA or gDNA derived from T cells, B-cell-depleted T cells, or PBMCs.

Some clones are missing from TCRdb's copy, which holds only in-frame ones; the method was immunoSEQ multiplex PCR. In the table there are under 350,000 clones, 85% of which are singletons. The CDR3 spans 13 residues. The V end lost 4 bases, the J end lost 6 bases, and 11 bases lay between the germline ends. Germline V CDR1 and CDR2: SGDLS, YYNGEE. Sequencing was carried out using peripheral blood. This sequence joins TRBV9 and TRBJ1-5, with a possible D match to TRBD1 (5 bases). The TCR sequence derives from a human donor in a cohort sampled during active COVID-19. The CDR3 reads CASSPGSVQPQHF. CDR3 nucleotide sequence: TGTGCCAGCAGCCCAGGGTCAGTTCAGCCCCAGCATTTT.